This is a list of T cell receptor beta chains from one sample in a study of early T cells in non-severe SARS-CoV-2 infection. TCRdb passed the 5' RACE reads through MiXCR, listing each CDR3 protein once. The sample has 25,000 to 35,000 distinct CDR3 sequences, 6% to 7.5% seen once. The sample was whole blood, taken at baseline. All receptors derive from an adult who was a healthcare worker with PCR-confirmed SARS-CoV-2 infection or an uninfected control (not recorded which). Both conserved end residues are part of each CDR3. D genes are given only for firm matches. Only part of the rows carry a size: once, few, many, or a class if the clone is expanded.

D gene: TRBD2; V gene: TRBV29-1; clone size: .; J gene: TRBJ2-3; CDR3 DNA: TGCAGCGTTGAGGATAGCGGGAGGGATACGCAGTATTTT; CDR3 protein: CSVEDSGRDTQYF
D gene: .; V gene: TRBV7-2; clone size: many; J gene: TRBJ1-2; CDR3 DNA: TGTGCCAGCAGCTTATTAGGCCAGGACTATGGCTACACCTTC; CDR3 protein: CASSLLGQDYGYTF
D gene: .; V gene: TRBV19; clone size: many; J gene: TRBJ2-1; CDR3 DNA: TGTGCCAGTAGTATCCAATACAATGAGCAGTTCTTC; CDR3 protein: CASSIQYNEQFF
D gene: .; V gene: TRBV5-6; clone size: few; J gene: TRBJ1-2; CDR3 DNA: TGTGCCAGCAGCTTGGAGACCTATGGCTACACCTTC; CDR3 protein: CASSLETYGYTF
D gene: TRBD1; V gene: TRBV14; clone size: many; J gene: TRBJ1-1; CDR3 DNA: TGTGCCAGCAGCCCAAAATCTCGACAGGGGAACACTGAAGCTTTCTTT; CDR3 protein: CASSPKSRQGNTEAFF
D gene: TRBD1; V gene: TRBV4-2; clone size: .; J gene: TRBJ2-2; CDR3 DNA: TGTGCCAGCAGCCGGAGACAGGGTAACACCGGGGAGCTGTTTTTT; CDR3 protein: CASSRRQGNTGELFF
D gene: TRBD1; V gene: TRBV19; clone size: many; J gene: TRBJ1-1; CDR3 DNA: TGTGCCTCGAGGACAGGAAACGCTGAAGCTTTCTTT; CDR3 protein: CASRTGNAEAFF
D gene: .; V gene: TRBV12-2; clone size: many; J gene: TRBJ2-5; CDR3 DNA: TGTGCAAGTCGCTTAGCTACTAGCGGGAGAATAGAGACCCAGTACTTC; CDR3 protein: CASRLATSGRIETQYF
D gene: .; V gene: TRBV28; clone size: many; J gene: TRBJ2-7; CDR3 DNA: TGTGCCAGCAGTTTAGCCGGGGGAATGGTCGAGCAGTACTTC; CDR3 protein: CASSLAGGMVEQYF
D gene: TRBD2; V gene: TRBV3-1; clone size: many; J gene: TRBJ2-7; CDR3 DNA: TGTGCCAGCAGCCTCCCGGGACTAGCGGGAGAAGAGCAGTACTTC; CDR3 protein: CASSLPGLAGEEQYF
D gene: .; V gene: TRBV10-3; clone size: many; J gene: TRBJ2-7; CDR3 DNA: TGTGCCATCAGTGGGCAGGGCAACGAGCAGTACTTC; CDR3 protein: CAISGQGNEQYF
D gene: .; V gene: TRBV19; clone size: many; J gene: TRBJ2-2; CDR3 DNA: TGTGCCAGTAACCGGGGCCCGAACACCGGGGAGCTGTTTTTT; CDR3 protein: CASNRGPNTGELFF
D gene: .; V gene: TRBV14; clone size: many; J gene: TRBJ1-2; CDR3 DNA: TGTGCCAGCAGCCCCCAGGGCGTACCCTCGGGCTACACCTTC; CDR3 protein: CASSPQGVPSGYTF
D gene: TRBD2; V gene: TRBV20-1; clone size: .; J gene: TRBJ2-1; CDR3 DNA: TGCAGTGCCTCGGGAGGCTCCTACAATGAGCAGTTCTTC; CDR3 protein: CSASGGSYNEQFF
D gene: .; V gene: TRBV6-6; clone size: many; J gene: TRBJ2-1; CDR3 DNA: TGTGCCAGCAGCAAAATCCAGGGGAGCTCCTACAATGAGCAGTTCTTC; CDR3 protein: CASSKIQGSSYNEQFF
D gene: TRBD1; V gene: TRBV11-2; clone size: many; J gene: TRBJ1-2; CDR3 DNA: TGTGCCAGCAGCTTACAGGGGGGTTATGGCTACACCTTC; CDR3 protein: CASSLQGGYGYTF
D gene: .; V gene: TRBV29-1; clone size: .; J gene: TRBJ2-1; CDR3 DNA: TGCAGCGGACAAGGAGGGACAGAGGAAAACAATGAGCAGTTCTTC; CDR3 protein: CSGQGGTEENNEQFF
D gene: TRBD1; V gene: TRBV29-1; clone size: many; J gene: TRBJ2-1; CDR3 DNA: TGCAGCGTGTGGTCTCTGGGATGGACAGGGGAGGGCAATGAGCAGTTCTTC; CDR3 protein: CSVWSLGWTGEGNEQFF
D gene: .; V gene: TRBV6-5; clone size: many; J gene: TRBJ2-7; CDR3 DNA: TGTGCCAGCAGATCCCACGAGGGCTACGAGCAGTACTTC; CDR3 protein: CASRSHEGYEQYF
D gene: TRBD2; V gene: TRBV19; clone size: many; J gene: TRBJ2-2; CDR3 DNA: TGTGCCAGTAGTATAGAGCGCGGGGGGAACACCGGGGAGCTGTTTTTT; CDR3 protein: CASSIERGGNTGELFF
D gene: TRBD2; V gene: TRBV12-5; clone size: many; J gene: TRBJ2-1; CDR3 DNA: TGTGCTAGTGGTTTGGTGGAGTCGGGAGGGCCTCGCGAGCAGTTCTTC; CDR3 protein: CASGLVESGGPREQFF
D gene: TRBD2; V gene: TRBV20-1; clone size: many; J gene: TRBJ2-1; CDR3 DNA: TGCAGTGCTAGACTAGCGGGAAGGGAGCAGTTCTTC; CDR3 protein: CSARLAGREQFF
D gene: TRBD1; V gene: TRBV4-3; clone size: .; J gene: TRBJ2-6; CDR3 DNA: TGCGCCAGCAGCCAAGACACCACAGGGGGCTGGTCCGAGTCTGGGGCCAACGTCCTGACTTTC; CDR3 protein: CASSQDTTGGWSESGANVLTF
D gene: .; V gene: TRBV3-1; clone size: many; J gene: TRBJ1-1; CDR3 DNA: TGTGCCAGCAGCCCACCCCGGGCGGGGGGTAGAACTGAAGCTTTCTTT; CDR3 protein: CASSPPRAGGRTEAFF
D gene: TRBD2; V gene: TRBV7-3; clone size: many; J gene: TRBJ2-5; CDR3 DNA: TGTGCCAGCAGCTTAACCAGCGGGAGAGGAGAGACCCAGTACTTC; CDR3 protein: CASSLTSGRGETQYF
D gene: TRBD2; V gene: TRBV4-2; clone size: .; J gene: TRBJ2-1; CDR3 DNA: TGTGCCAGCAGCCAAGTTTCCAGCGGGGACAATGAGCAGTTCTTC; CDR3 protein: CASSQVSSGDNEQFF
D gene: .; V gene: TRBV29-1; clone size: many; J gene: TRBJ2-7; CDR3 DNA: TGCAGCGTTGGGGAGGGGGCCGGCGAGCAGTACTTC; CDR3 protein: CSVGEGAGEQYF
D gene: TRBD2; V gene: TRBV7-2; clone size: many; J gene: TRBJ2-3; CDR3 DNA: TGTGCCAGCAGCTTAGGGGCCTGGACTAGCGGGGTAACGGGGAAAGATACGCAGTATTTT; CDR3 protein: CASSLGAWTSGVTGKDTQYF
D gene: .; V gene: TRBV15; clone size: few; J gene: TRBJ2-1; CDR3 DNA: TGTGCCACCAGCAGAGGCCGGGGGGCCAATGAGCAGTTCTTC; CDR3 protein: CATSRGRGANEQFF
D gene: TRBD1; V gene: TRBV5-1; clone size: many; J gene: TRBJ2-2; CDR3 DNA: TGCGCCAGCAGCACGGGACAGAGGGACGGGGAGCTGTTTTTT; CDR3 protein: CASSTGQRDGELFF
D gene: TRBD1; V gene: TRBV29-1; clone size: few; J gene: TRBJ1-1; CDR3 DNA: TGCAGCGTCATCGACAGGGATCTGAACACTGAAGCTTTCTTT; CDR3 protein: CSVIDRDLNTEAFF
D gene: .; V gene: TRBV7-8; clone size: many; J gene: TRBJ1-5; CDR3 DNA: TGTGCCAGCAGCTTGTTACAGGGTCCCTCTCAGCCCCAGCATTTT; CDR3 protein: CASSLLQGPSQPQHF
D gene: .; V gene: TRBV20-1; clone size: many; J gene: TRBJ2-3; CDR3 DNA: TGCAGTGCACCCATTGGGGGGTTTACGCAGTATTTT; CDR3 protein: CSAPIGGFTQYF
D gene: TRBD1; V gene: TRBV20-1; clone size: many; J gene: TRBJ2-7; CDR3 DNA: TGCAGTGCTAGAGAGACAGGGGGCAGCTACGAGCAGTACTTC; CDR3 protein: CSARETGGSYEQYF
D gene: TRBD2; V gene: TRBV7-2; clone size: many; J gene: TRBJ2-3; CDR3 DNA: TGTGCCAGCAGCTTAGTTCTCCTAGCGGGGAGCACAGATACGCAGTATTTT; CDR3 protein: CASSLVLLAGSTDTQYF
D gene: .; V gene: TRBV11-2; clone size: many; J gene: TRBJ2-5; CDR3 DNA: TGTGCCAGCAGCTTACAGCGCGAAGAGACCCAGTACTTC; CDR3 protein: CASSLQREETQYF
D gene: TRBD2; V gene: TRBV11-2; clone size: many; J gene: TRBJ2-1; CDR3 DNA: TGTGCCAGCAGCTTAGTGGCTAGCGGGGATTACAATGAGCAGTTCTTC; CDR3 protein: CASSLVASGDYNEQFF
D gene: .; V gene: TRBV28; clone size: .; J gene: TRBJ2-7; CDR3 DNA: TGTGCCAGCACCATTAAGCCCTCGCAGCTCTACGAGCAGTACTTC; CDR3 protein: CASTIKPSQLYEQYF
D gene: .; V gene: TRBV20-1; clone size: .; J gene: TRBJ2-2; CDR3 DNA: TGCAGTGCTACTGAAGGGGCCGGGGAGCTGTTTTTT; CDR3 protein: CSATEGAGELFF
D gene: TRBD2; V gene: TRBV15; clone size: many; J gene: TRBJ2-3; CDR3 DNA: TGTGCCACCAGCAGAGATCGGGGACTAGCCTCTAGCACAGATACGCAGTATTTT; CDR3 protein: CATSRDRGLASSTDTQYF
D gene: TRBD1; V gene: TRBV2; clone size: many; J gene: TRBJ1-2; CDR3 DNA: TGTGCCAGCACCCCCTCGGGACAGGGAGGCGGCTACACCTTC; CDR3 protein: CASTPSGQGGGYTF
D gene: .; V gene: TRBV7-9; clone size: many; J gene: TRBJ1-1; CDR3 DNA: TGTGCCAGCAGCTTGGTTCGAATGAACACTGAAGCTTTCTTT; CDR3 protein: CASSLVRMNTEAFF
D gene: .; V gene: TRBV2; clone size: .; J gene: TRBJ2-1; CDR3 DNA: TGTGCCAGCAGAAACAGGGCCGAGGGCGATGAGCAGTTCTTC; CDR3 protein: CASRNRAEGDEQFF
D gene: TRBD1; V gene: TRBV5-1; clone size: .; J gene: TRBJ1-5; CDR3 DNA: TGCGCCAGCAGCTTGGAAGGGGGCTTGTTTCAGCCCCAGCATTTT; CDR3 protein: CASSLEGGLFQPQHF
D gene: .; V gene: TRBV7-9; clone size: .; J gene: TRBJ1-1; CDR3 DNA: TGTGCCAGCAGCTTAGGGGCGGGAACTGAAGCTTTCTTT; CDR3 protein: CASSLGAGTEAFF
D gene: TRBD1; V gene: TRBV15; clone size: .; J gene: TRBJ2-7; CDR3 DNA: TGTGCCACCAGCAGAGATAACAGGGGCTACGAGCAGTACTTC; CDR3 protein: CATSRDNRGYEQYF
D gene: .; V gene: TRBV7-3; clone size: many; J gene: TRBJ2-1; CDR3 DNA: TGTGCCAGCAGCTTATACACCTACAATGAGCAGTTCTTC; CDR3 protein: CASSLYTYNEQFF
D gene: .; V gene: TRBV5-6; clone size: few; J gene: TRBJ1-3; CDR3 DNA: TGTGCCAGCAGCTTCCGAGGATCGGGGCGAGGAAACACCATATATTTT; CDR3 protein: CASSFRGSGRGNTIYF
D gene: TRBD1; V gene: TRBV10-3; clone size: many; J gene: TRBJ2-7; CDR3 DNA: TGTGCCATCAGTGAGCTCGGGACAGTGGGATACTCCTACGAGCAGTACTTC; CDR3 protein: CAISELGTVGYSYEQYF
D gene: .; V gene: TRBV7-2; clone size: few; J gene: TRBJ2-3; CDR3 DNA: TGTGCCAGCAGCTTAGGTCAAATCACAGATACGCAGTATTTT; CDR3 protein: CASSLGQITDTQYF
D gene: .; V gene: TRBV10-3; clone size: many; J gene: TRBJ1-2; CDR3 DNA: TGTGCCATCAGTGACGACAGCCGAGGGGGCTACACCTTC; CDR3 protein: CAISDDSRGGYTF
D gene: .; V gene: TRBV7-6; clone size: once; J gene: TRBJ2-5; CDR3 DNA: TGTGCCAGCAGCTCCGGACCTCCCCCAGAGACCCAGTACTTC; CDR3 protein: CASSSGPPPETQYF
D gene: TRBD2; V gene: TRBV5-4; clone size: .; J gene: TRBJ2-3; CDR3 DNA: TGTGCCAGCCGAATGGGGACTAGCGGGAGGGCCACAGATACGCAGTATTTT; CDR3 protein: CASRMGTSGRATDTQYF
D gene: .; V gene: TRBV10-2; clone size: many; J gene: TRBJ1-5; CDR3 DNA: TGCGCCAGCAGTGAGTCTCTTTGGGCAGGGAGGTATAGCAATCAGCCCCAGCATTTT; CDR3 protein: CASSESLWAGRYSNQPQHF